This T cell receptor (beta chain) derives from a study of T-cell reconstitution after alpha-beta-depleted transplantation in children. Study-wide results and caveats: By about two months after transplant, alpha-beta T cells reportedly arose from several hundred graft clones that had expanded.

Unique molecular identifiers were incorporated when the TCRbeta library was constructed. Using its own MiXCR run on the PCR reads, TCRdb lists one record per CDR3 protein. This table holds about 350,000 distinct CDR3 sequences, about 17% found once. This clonotype has a count of ten or more. Its antigen is as yet unknown. CDR1 and CDR2 from the germline V gene are ENHRY and SYGVKD. Trimming took off 2 bases at V and 0 bases at J, with 3 bases between the two ends. The CDR3 runs to 13 residues. The sequenced sample was PBMCs, mostly from graft donor cells, obtained 360 days after TCRalphabeta/CD19-depleted stem cell transplant. This clonotype was sampled from a male patient between 2 and 15 years old who had a stem cell transplant for acute lymphoblastic leukemia, so the T cells may come from the graft donor. The chain uses TRBV10-3 and TRBJ2-3; D remains unclear. This CDR3 reads CAISEASTDTQYF. CDR3 coding DNA: TGTGCCATCAGTGAGGCTAGCACAGATACGCAGTATTTT.